What follows are 18 T cell receptor beta chains derived from one specimen sequenced in a study of blood T cell repertoires in COVID-19 (TCRdb year 2020). Library preparation used the immunoSEQ multiplex PCR assay. Here the immuneACCESS table is served through TCRdb, limited to in-frame sequences with V and J called. Missing clones are a known gap in these copies; in checked studies unresolved V genes cover under half, and the rest lacks a known reason. The sample profile shows 150,000 to 200,000 clones; approximately 94% of them were found once. The ten largest clones take up roughly 0.76% of the sample. Sample: peripheral blood. The source of these receptors is a man aged 25-45 years with COVID-19, enrolled during active disease.

The chain recombines TRBV9 with TRBJ2-6, with TRBD2 as a possible D gene (6 bases). Trimming took off 4 bases at V and 0 bases at J, with 8 bases between the two ends. Germline-derived CDR1 and CDR2 are SGDLS and YYNGEE. The CDR3 covers 15 residues. DNA of the CDR3: TGTGCCAGCAGCCTCGGGAGCTCTGGGGCCAACGTCCTGACTTTC. It encodes CASSLGSSGANVLTF.

The chain uses TRBV24-1 and TRBJ2-1; 9 nucleotides align to TRBD2. With 4 bases clipped from V and 0 bases from J, the junction kept 3 bases outside the gene matches. Germline CDR1 is KGHDR and CDR2 is SFDVKD. There are 16 residues in the CDR3. CDR3 nucleotide sequence: TGTGCCACCAGTGACAGCGGGGGGAGCTCCTACAATGAGCAGTTCTTC. Translating it yields CATSDSGGSSYNEQFF.

V gene TRBV5-4 combines with J gene TRBJ1-2, with a tentative D call TRBD1 (6 bases). CDR3 size: 13 residues. Per the germline V gene, CDR1 is SGHNT and CDR2 is YYREEE (reference sequence). The ends were cut back, 4 bases at V and 4 bases at J, with 11 bases in the middle. CDR3 nucleotide sequence: TGTGCCAGCAGCCGGGACACCATCTATGGCTACACCTTC. This sequence encodes CASSRDTIYGYTF. Looking up the rest from reference TRBV5-4 and TRBJ1-2 gives the full variable domain: ETGVTQSPTHLIKTRGQQVTLRCSSQSGHNTVSWYQQALGQGPQFIFQYYREEENGRGNFPPRFSGLQFPNYSSELNVNALELDDSALYLCASSRDTIYGYTFGSGTRLTVV.

The V and J genes are TRBV5-1 and TRBJ2-3; D is unresolved. V was shortened by 3 bases and J by 8 bases, with 13 bases between the two germline ends. There are 13 residues in the CDR3. Germline V gene sequence: CDR1 SGHRS, CDR2 YFSETQ. CDR3 nucleotide sequence: TGCGCCAGCAGCTCTCAGGCTTCCGCTACGCAGTATTTT. This encodes CASSSQASATQYF. Using reference TRBV5-1 and TRBJ2-3 for the parts outside the CDR3, the full variable domain is KAGVTQTPRYLIKTRGQQVTLSCSPISGHRSVSWYQQTPGQGLQFLFEYFSETQRNKGNFPGRFSGRQFSNSRSEMNVSTLELGDSALYLCASSSQASATQYFGPGTRLTVL.

The V call is TRBV10-3, the J call TRBJ1-4; unclear D gene. CDR3 size: 12 residues. The germline V gene encodes CDR1 ENHRY and CDR2 SYGVKD. V lost 2 bases, J lost 8 bases, and 6 bases lay in between. This chain's CDR3 is CAISEGLEKLFF. The CDR3 nucleotides are TGTGCCATCAGTGAGGGCCTGGAAAAACTGTTTTTT.

This chain joins TRBV5-6 and TRBJ1-5; D call uncertain. Trimming took off 0 bases at V and 4 bases at J, with 11 bases between the two ends. Germline V gives CDR1 SGHDT, CDR2 YYEEEE. The CDR3 has 15 amino acids. The CDR3 protein is CASSLGGSVNQPQHF. DNA of the CDR3: TGTGCCAGCAGCTTGGGAGGGAGTGTAAATCAGCCCCAGCATTTT. Full variable domain (remainder filled in from reference TRBV5-6 and TRBJ1-5): DAGVTQSPTHLIKTRGQQVTLRCSPKSGHDTVSWYQQALGQGPQFIFQYYEEEERQRGNFPDRFSGHQFPNYSSELNVNALLLGDSALYLCASSLGGSVNQPQHFGDGTRLSIL.

The rearrangement uses TRBV4-1 and TRBJ1-4; weak D call: TRBD1 (5 bases). Trimming took 1 base from V and 8 from J, leaving 11 bases between them. The germline CDR1 and CDR2 sequences are MGHRA and YSYEKL. The CDR3 runs to 14 residues. CDR3 sequence reads: CASSQGQGLEKLFF. CDR3 DNA sequence: TGCGCCAGCAGCCAAGGGCAGGGTTTGGAAAAACTGTTTTTT.

The chain couples TRBV6-6 to TRBJ2-7, with D perhaps matching TRBD2 (5 bases). Germline values: CDR1 MNHNY, CDR2 SVGAGI (reference sequence). CDR3 size: 12 residues. V was shortened by 6 bases and J by 0 bases, with 6 bases between the two germline ends. CDR3 protein: CASRGSSYEQYF. In DNA form, the CDR3 reads TGTGCCAGCAGGGGGAGCTCCTACGAGCAGTACTTC.

This chain links TRBV6-5 with TRBJ1-3; 8 bases match TRBD1. Germline CDR1 MNHEY, CDR2 SVGAGI. With V trimmed by 4 bases and J by 6 bases, 5 bases remained unmatched. The CDR3 is made up of 14 amino acids. CDR3 nucleotides: TGTGCCAGCAGTTCCCCAGGGGGCGAAAACACCATATATTTT. Its translation is CASSSPGGENTIYF.

The chain carries TRBV5-1 and TRBJ1-4; D perhaps matches TRBD1 (6 bases). Trimming took off 4 bases at V and 2 bases at J, with 21 bases between the two ends. The CDR3 consists of 18 residues. Germline loops: CDR1 SGHRS, CDR2 YFSETQ. The chain's CDR3 is CASSLPTDRRVTNEKLFF. In DNA form, the CDR3 reads TGCGCCAGCAGCCTACCGACCGACAGGCGGGTCACTAATGAAAAACTGTTTTTT.

The V and J genes are TRBV5-1 and TRBJ1-1; TRBD1 aligns across 8 bases. Trimming at V came to 4 bases and at J to 7 bases, leaving 6 bases not matched to a gene. The CDR3 covers 13 residues. Germline values: CDR1 SGHRS, CDR2 YFSETQ. CDR3 residues: CASSVQGEGEAFF. The CDR3 region has the DNA TGCGCCAGCAGCGTACAGGGGGAGGGTGAAGCTTTCTTT.

This clone has only a few counts. J is TRBJ1-5 and V is TRBV19; TRBD1 agrees at 7 bases. This CDR3 spans 15 amino acids. Germline values: CDR1 LNHDA, CDR2 SQIVND (reference sequence). V lost 3 bases, J lost 0 bases, and 2 bases stayed unmatched. In nucleotides, the CDR3 is TGTGCCAGTAGTATTGGGGACAGTAGCAATCAGCCCCAGCATTTT. It specifies CASSIGDSSNQPQHF.

The chain uses TRBV9 and TRBJ2-2, with 8 bases identical to TRBD2. Germline trimming cut 0 bases from V and 5 bases from J; bases unmatched to any gene: 6. Germline-derived CDR1 and CDR2 are SGDLS and YYNGEE. This CDR3 has 16 amino acids. CDR3 loop: CASSVEAGATTGELFF. The CDR3 bases are TGTGCCAGCAGCGTAGAAGCGGGGGCGACTACCGGGGAGCTGTTTTTT.

The V call is TRBV3-1 (or the pseudogene TRBV3-2), the J call TRBJ1-4; TRBD1 matches 9 bases. Germline values: CDR1 LGHDT, CDR2 YNNKEL (reference sequence). Losses at the gene ends were 5 bases for V and 8 bases for J; bases not matched to a gene: 9. This CDR3 is 15 amino acids long. In DNA, the CDR3 is TGTGCCAGCAGCGTCCGGGACAGGGTTCGGGAAAAACTGTTTTTT. This codes for CASSVRDRVREKLFF.

The V call is TRBV27, the J call TRBJ1-2, with TRBD1 matching over 7 bases. From germline, CDR1 is MNHEY and CDR2 SMNVEV (reference sequence). CDR3 size: 13 residues. V dropped 5 bases and J dropped 13; count of bases not matched to a gene: 13. The DNA for the CDR3 is TGTGCCAGCAGTGCGAGACAGGGAGTAATTAGCACCTTC. It yields the protein CASSARQGVISTF.

The chain has TRBV7-2 and TRBJ1-6; TRBD1 aligns across 9 bases. Germline V gene sequence: CDR1 SGHTA, CDR2 FQGNSA. Trimming at V came to 5 bases and at J to 10 bases, leaving 9 bases not matched to a gene. CDR3 length: 15 amino acids. CDR3 bases: TGTGCCAGCAGCCCACCGGGACAGGGAAGATCACCCCTCCACTTT. Encoded protein: CASSPPGQGRSPLHF.

This clone was detected once. The chain employs TRBV4-1 and TRBJ1-5; 7 bases map to TRBD1. The V segment lost 2 bases and the J segment 7 bases; nucleotides outside the gene matches: 5. This CDR3 has 14 amino acids. Germline V gene data show CDR1 as MGHRA and CDR2 as YSYEKL. In DNA, the CDR3 is TGCGCCAGCAGCCAAAACAGGGGAGAGCAGCCCCAGCATTTT. As protein: CASSQNRGEQPQHF.

This sequence joins TRBV4-1 and TRBJ1-2, with 9 bases that match TRBD1. The trim removed 1 base at V and 5 bases at J, leaving 11 bases unmatched. The CDR3 covers 17 residues. Germline CDR1 and CDR2: MGHRA and YSYEKL. CDR3 protein: CASSQGVRDRVYYGYTF. The CDR3 DNA reads as TGCGCCAGCAGCCAAGGTGTGAGGGACAGGGTATATTATGGCTACACCTTC.